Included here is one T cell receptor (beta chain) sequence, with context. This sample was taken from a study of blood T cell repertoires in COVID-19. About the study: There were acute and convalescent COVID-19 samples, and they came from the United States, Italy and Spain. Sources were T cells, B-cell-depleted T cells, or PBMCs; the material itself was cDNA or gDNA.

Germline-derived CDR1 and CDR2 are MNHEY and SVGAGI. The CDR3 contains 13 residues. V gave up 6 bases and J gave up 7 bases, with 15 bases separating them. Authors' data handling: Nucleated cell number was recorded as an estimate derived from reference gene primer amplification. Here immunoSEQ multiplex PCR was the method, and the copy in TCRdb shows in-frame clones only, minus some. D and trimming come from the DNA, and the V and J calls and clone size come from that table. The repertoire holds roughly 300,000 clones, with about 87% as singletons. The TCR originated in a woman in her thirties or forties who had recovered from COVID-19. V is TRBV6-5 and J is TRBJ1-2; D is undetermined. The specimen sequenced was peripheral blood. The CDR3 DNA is TGTGCCAGCAGCACGGGGAGGGAGGGTGGCTACACCTTC. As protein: CASSTGREGGYTF.